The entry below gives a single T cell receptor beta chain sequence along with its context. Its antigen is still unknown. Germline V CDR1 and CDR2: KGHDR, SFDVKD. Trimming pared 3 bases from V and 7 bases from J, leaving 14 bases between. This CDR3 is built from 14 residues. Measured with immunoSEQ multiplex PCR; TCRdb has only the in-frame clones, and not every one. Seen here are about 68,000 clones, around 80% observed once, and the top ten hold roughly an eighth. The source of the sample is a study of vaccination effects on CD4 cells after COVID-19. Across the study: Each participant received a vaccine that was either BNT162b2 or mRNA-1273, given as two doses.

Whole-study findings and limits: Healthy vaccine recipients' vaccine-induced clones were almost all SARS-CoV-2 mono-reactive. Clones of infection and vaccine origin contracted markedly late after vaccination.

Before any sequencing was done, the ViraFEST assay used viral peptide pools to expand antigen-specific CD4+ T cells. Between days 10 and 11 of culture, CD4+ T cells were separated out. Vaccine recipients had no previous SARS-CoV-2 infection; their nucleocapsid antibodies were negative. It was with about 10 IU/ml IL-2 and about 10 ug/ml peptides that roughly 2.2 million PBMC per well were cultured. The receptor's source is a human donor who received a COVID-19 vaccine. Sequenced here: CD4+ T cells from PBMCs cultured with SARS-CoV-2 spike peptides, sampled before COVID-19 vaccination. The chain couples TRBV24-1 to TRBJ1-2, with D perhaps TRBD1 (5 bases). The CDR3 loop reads CATSDPTVLGGYTF. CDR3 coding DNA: TGTGCCACCAGTGATCCGACAGTTCTCGGTGGCTACACCTTC.